This T cell receptor beta chain was sequenced for a study of blood T cell repertoires in COVID-19 (TCRdb year 2020). With regard to the full study: Collaborator samples came from the United States, Italy and Spain and covered acute and convalescent phases of COVID-19. Samples came from the ongoing ImmuneRACE study (first 160 participants) plus 1,254 subjects from 6 global collaborators. The material from the prospective study consisted of cDNA or gDNA derived from T cells, B-cell-depleted T cells, or PBMCs. The dataset comprised deeply sampled blood TCRbeta repertoires from subjects exposed to, actively infected with, or recovered from COVID-19. Where available, HLA class I and class II types were obtained from metadata supplied by the sample provider rather than from assay-based typing. The repertoires were made available in a free public database intended to serve as a resource for research on the immune response to SARS-CoV-2. Nearly every sample came with metadata listing a de-identified subject ID, COVID-19 status, age in years and sex. The paper's findings and limits, for the study overall: Clinical and demographic metadata were provided uncurated, with the amount varying by source and participant.

Participants in the prospective study were aged roughly 18 to 100 years, lived in 20 to 25 United States geographic areas, and enrolled through a virtual design. Cohort assignment in the prospective study relied on participant-reported clinical history from a screening survey and a study questionnaire. For ImmuneRACE Cohort 3, a participant was defined as recovered based on two consecutive negative NP/OP PCR tests, clearance by a healthcare professional, or resolution of symptoms. In the prospective study, whole blood, serum and a nasopharyngeal or oropharyngeal swab were collected from each participant by mobile phlebotomists. Additional blood draws and questionnaires over an approximately two-month period could optionally be provided by prospective study participants. Before DNA extraction, blood samples from the prospective study were shipped at room temperature or frozen. Of note for this clone: No cognate antigen has been identified for it. The input lacks base qualities; no much larger clone sits a single base away.

According to the germline V gene (reference sequence), CDR1 reads WNHNN and CDR2 reads SYGVQD. The CDR3 measures 16 amino acids from cysteine to phenylalanine. The entry retains the CDR3 DNA only, 48 bases that are in frame from base 1. Germline trimming: 4 bases from V, 0 bases from J; junction bases outside gene matches: 9. TCRbeta CDR3 regions were amplified from genomic DNA using the immunoSEQ Assay, a bias-controlled multiplex PCR. On the authors' methods: Within the assay, amplification of reference gene primers was used to estimate how many nucleated cells each sample contained. Sequence reads were collapsed and filtered to measure the absolute abundance of every unique TCRbeta CDR3 rearrangement. Productive Simpson clonality was computed per sample as the square root of Simpson's diversity index over productive rearrangements. Sourced from immuneACCESS, this table was stored by TCRdb with only in-frame sequences that have V and J called. A share of the clones is absent; for the studies checked, an unresolved V gene accounts for under half, and the remainder has no known explanation. Clonal size and the V and J genes are those of that table, whereas D and trimming came from the DNA. The sample includes about 250,000 clones, with around 89% observed a single time. In total, the top ten clones hold about 3% of the sample.

The sequencing sample was made of PBMCs or T cells enriched from blood (not recorded which). This receptor was taken from a woman aged 45-60 years who had recovered from COVID-19. The V and J segments used are TRBV10-1 and TRBJ2-7, and 7 junction bases match TRBD1. The CDR3 region has the sequence CASSVEWTGRSYEQYF. The nucleotide sequence is TGCGCCAGCAGTGTCGAGTGGACAGGCCGCTCCTACGAGCAGTACTTC.